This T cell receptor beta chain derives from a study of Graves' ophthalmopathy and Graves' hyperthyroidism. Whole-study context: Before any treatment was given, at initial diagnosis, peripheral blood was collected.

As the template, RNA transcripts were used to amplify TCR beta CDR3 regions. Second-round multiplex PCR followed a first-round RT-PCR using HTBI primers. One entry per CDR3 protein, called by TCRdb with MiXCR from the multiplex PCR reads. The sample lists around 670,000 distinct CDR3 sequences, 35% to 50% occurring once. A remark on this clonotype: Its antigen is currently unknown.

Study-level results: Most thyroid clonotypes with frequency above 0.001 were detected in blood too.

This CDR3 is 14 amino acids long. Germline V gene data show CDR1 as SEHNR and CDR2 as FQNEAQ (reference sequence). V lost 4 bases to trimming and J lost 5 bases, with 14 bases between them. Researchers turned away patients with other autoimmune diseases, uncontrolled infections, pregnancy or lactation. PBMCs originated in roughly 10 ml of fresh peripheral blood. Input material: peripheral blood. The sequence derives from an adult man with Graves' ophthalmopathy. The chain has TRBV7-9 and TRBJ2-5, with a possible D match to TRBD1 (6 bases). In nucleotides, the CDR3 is TGTGCCAGCAGCTCCCAGGGGTTTGGGGAGACCCAGTACTTC. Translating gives CASSSQGFGETQYF.